The clone carrying this TCR beta chain was seen a handful of times. This specimen belongs to a study of cytomegalovirus exposure and HLA in healthy donors. In the PCR, 60 Vbeta and 13 Jbeta primers were used. The protocol was immunoSEQ multiplex PCR, while the TCRdb copy is restricted to in-frame clones and leaves out a portion. The data contain approximately 140,000 clones, roughly 75% of them seen just once; the ten biggest clones take up about 3%. The sequence was collected from a man between 35 and 55 years old in good health and CMV-seronegative. The sequenced sample consisted of PBMCs.

CDR3 loop: CASSLSGGYEQYF. Written as DNA, the CDR3 is TGTGCCAGCAGCTTATCCGGAGGCTACGAGCAGTACTTC. The rearrangement links TRBV7-2 to TRBJ2-7; perhaps TRBD2 as D (5 bases). Germline CDR1 is SGHTA and CDR2 is FQGNSA. The CDR3 runs to 13 residues. The ends were cut back, 2 bases at V and 3 bases at J, with 8 bases in the middle. The whole variable domain, remainder taken from reference TRBV7-2 and TRBJ2-7, is GAGVSQSPSNKVTEKGKDVELRCDPISGHTALYWYRQSLGQGLEFLIYFQGNSAPDKSGLPSDRFSAERTGGSVSTLTIQRTQQEDSAVYLCASSLSGGYEQYFGPGTRLTVT.